This paragraph reports one T cell receptor beta chain. This record belongs to a study of T-cell memory formation after mild COVID-19. 5'RACE with constant-segment primers built TCRalpha and TCRbeta cDNA libraries with UMIs. TCRdb re-derived calls from the 5' RACE reads in MiXCR, one entry per CDR3 protein. The profile covers about 140,000 distinct CDR3 sequences, with approximately 14% appearing a single time and roughly 15% taken by the ten largest. The CDR3 contains 17 residues. Germline lookup yields CDR1 SGHTA and CDR2 FQGTGA. The J segment lost 6 bases and the V segment lost 5 bases, leaving 11 bases of the junction unmatched.

This chain links TRBV7-3 with TRBJ2-1; 12 bases line up with TRBD2. The TCR sequence derives from an adult woman who had mild COVID-19 (a few samples of this study predate the infection). Cell type and time point are not known. Sequencing input: PBMCs or a T cell subset sorted from them (not recorded which). CDR3 in amino acids: CASSPRSGLAGFNEQFF. The CDR3 DNA sequence: TGTGCCAGCAGCCCCAGGTCGGGACTAGCGGGTTTCAATGAGCAGTTCTTC.